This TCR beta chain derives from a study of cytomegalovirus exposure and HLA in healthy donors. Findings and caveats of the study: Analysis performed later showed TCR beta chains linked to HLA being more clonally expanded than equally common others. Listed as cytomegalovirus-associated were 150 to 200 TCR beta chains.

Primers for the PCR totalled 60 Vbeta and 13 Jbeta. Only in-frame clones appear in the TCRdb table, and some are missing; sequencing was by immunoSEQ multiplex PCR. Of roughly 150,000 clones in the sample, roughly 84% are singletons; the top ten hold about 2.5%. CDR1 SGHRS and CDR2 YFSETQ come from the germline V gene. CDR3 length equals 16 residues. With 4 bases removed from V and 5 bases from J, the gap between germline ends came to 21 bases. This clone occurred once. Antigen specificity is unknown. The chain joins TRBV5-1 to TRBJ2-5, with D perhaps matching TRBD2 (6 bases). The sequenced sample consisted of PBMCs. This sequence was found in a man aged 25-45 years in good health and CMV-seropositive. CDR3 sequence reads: CASSPGTSSLGETQYF. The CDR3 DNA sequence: TGCGCCAGCAGCCCAGGGACTTCTTCGTTGGGGGAGACCCAGTACTTC. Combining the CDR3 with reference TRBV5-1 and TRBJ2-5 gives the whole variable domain KAGVTQTPRYLIKTRGQQVTLSCSPISGHRSVSWYQQTPGQGLQFLFEYFSETQRNKGNFPGRFSGRQFSNSRSEMNVSTLELGDSALYLCASSPGTSSLGETQYFGPGTRLLVL.